This T cell receptor beta chain stems from a study of OX40 agonist ivuxolimab in advanced cancers. Concerning this clone itself: Its target is unknown.

Using immunoSEQ multiplex PCR, the repertoire was profiled, and TCRdb retains in-frame clones only, with some absent. The table has 65,000 to 85,000 clones, roughly 92% seen once. The CDR3 has 10 residues. Germline-derived CDR1 and CDR2 are MNHEY and SMNVEV (reference sequence). Trimming shortened V by 6 bases and J by 6 bases, and 3 bases separated the two germline ends. Study results and limitations: Expanded peripheral T-cell antigen specificity went undetermined.

The chain is built from TRBV27 and TRBJ2-1; no clear D. The source of this sequence is an adult with an advanced solid tumor such as melanoma, head and neck, liver or kidney cancer. Sequencing was performed on CD4+ or CD8+ T cells sorted from blood, taken in a trial of the OX40 agonist ivuxolimab. CDR3 coding DNA: TGTGCCAGCAGAGGCAATGAGCAGTTCTTC. This translates into CASRGNEQFF.